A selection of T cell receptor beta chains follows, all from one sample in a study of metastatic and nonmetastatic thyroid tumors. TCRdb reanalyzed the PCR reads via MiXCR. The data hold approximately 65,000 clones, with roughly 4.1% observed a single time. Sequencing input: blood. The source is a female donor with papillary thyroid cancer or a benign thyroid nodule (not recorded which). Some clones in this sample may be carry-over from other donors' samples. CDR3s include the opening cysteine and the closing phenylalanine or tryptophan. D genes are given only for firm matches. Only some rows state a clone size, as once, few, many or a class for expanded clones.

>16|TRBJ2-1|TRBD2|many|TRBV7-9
CASSLQPGLAANEQFF
TGTGCCAGCAGCTTACAGCCGGGACTAGCGGCAAATGAGCAGTTCTTC
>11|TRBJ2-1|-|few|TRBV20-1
CSARYLYEQFF
TGCAGTGCTAGATATCTATACGAGCAGTTCTTC
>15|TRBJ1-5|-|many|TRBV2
CASRLSSGSDQPQHF
TGTGCCAGCAGACTTTCGTCAGGGAGTGATCAGCCCCAGCATTTT
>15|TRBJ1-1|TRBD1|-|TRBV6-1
CASPPGTGVFTEAFF
TGTGCCAGCCCTCCCGGGACAGGGGTTTTCACTGAAGCTTTCTTT
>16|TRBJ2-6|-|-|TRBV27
CASKRVRESWANVLTF
TGTGCCAGCAAACGAGTCCGAGAGTCTTGGGCCAACGTCCTGACTTTC
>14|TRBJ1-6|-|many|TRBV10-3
CAIRDFGGRSPLHF
TGTGCCATCAGGGACTTTGGGGGCAGGTCACCCCTCCACTTT
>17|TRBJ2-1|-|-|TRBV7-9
CASSFFRAGFSDNEQFF
TGCGCCAGCAGCTTTTTCAGGGCAGGATTCAGCGACAATGAGCAGTTCTTC
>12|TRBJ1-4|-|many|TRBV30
CAWSVEGEKLFF
TGTGCCTGGAGTGTAGAGGGTGAAAAACTGTTTTTT
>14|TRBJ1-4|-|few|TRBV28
CASRKGHLDEKLFF
TGTGCCAGCAGGAAGGGACATTTAGATGAAAAACTGTTTTTT
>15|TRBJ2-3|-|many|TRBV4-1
CASSKLATYTDTQYF
TGCGCCAGCAGTAAATTAGCGACCTACACAGATACGCAGTATTTT
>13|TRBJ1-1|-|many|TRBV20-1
CSARDPYDTEAFF
TGCAGTGCTAGAGATCCGTACGACACTGAAGCTTTCTTT
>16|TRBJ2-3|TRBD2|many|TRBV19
CASSIGGRALVDTQYF
TGTGCCAGTAGTATTGGAGGGAGGGCCCTCGTAGATACGCAGTATTTT
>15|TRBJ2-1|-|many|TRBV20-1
CSARSWRDSYNEQFF
TGCAGTGCTAGGTCCTGGCGGGACTCCTACAATGAGCAGTTCTTC
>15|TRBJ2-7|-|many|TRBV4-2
CASSQDQDSSYEQYF
TGTGCCAGCAGCCAAGACCAGGACAGCTCCTACGAGCAGTACTTC
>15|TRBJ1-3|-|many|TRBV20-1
CSARDRLRTGNTIYF
TGCAGTGCTAGAGATAGGCTAAGAACTGGAAACACCATATATTTT
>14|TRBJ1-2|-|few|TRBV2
CASRLQGIGYGYTF
TGTGCCAGCAGGTTGCAGGGGATTGGGTATGGCTACACCTTC
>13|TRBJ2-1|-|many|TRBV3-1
CASSQSGYNEQFF
TGTGCCAGCAGCCAATCCGGCTACAATGAGCAGTTCTTC
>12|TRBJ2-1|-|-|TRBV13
CASSRTGNEQFF
TGTGCCAGCAGCAGAACAGGGAATGAGCAGTTCTTC
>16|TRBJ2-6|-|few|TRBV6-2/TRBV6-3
CASSYSLATEANVLTF
TGTGCCAGCAGTTACTCCCTGGCGACTGAGGCGAACGTCCTGACTTTC
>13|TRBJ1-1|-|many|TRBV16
CASSQWLGREAFF
TGTGCCAGCAGCCAATGGCTCGGACGTGAAGCTTTCTTT
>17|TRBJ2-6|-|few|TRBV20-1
CSARIQGQNSGANVLTF
TGCAGTGCTAGGATTCAGGGGCAAAATTCTGGGGCCAACGTCCTGACTTTC
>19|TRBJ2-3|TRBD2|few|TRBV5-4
CASSFLLIAGGEHTDTQYF
TGTGCCAGCAGCTTTCTTCTTATAGCGGGGGGGGAACACACAGATACGCAGTATTTT
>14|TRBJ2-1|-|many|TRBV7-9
CASSFLRPGDEQFF
TGTGCCAGCAGCTTCCTACGACCGGGGGATGAGCAGTTCTTC
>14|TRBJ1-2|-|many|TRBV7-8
CASSSRTAGYGYTF
TGTGCCAGCAGCTCCCGGACAGCTGGTTATGGCTACACCTTC
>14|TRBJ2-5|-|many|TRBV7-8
CASSLAAMGETQYF
TGTGCCAGCAGCTTAGCTGCGATGGGGGAGACCCAGTACTTC
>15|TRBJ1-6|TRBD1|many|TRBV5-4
CASSQNRGASSPLHF
TGTGCCAGCAGCCAAAACAGGGGGGCTTCGTCACCCCTCCACTTT
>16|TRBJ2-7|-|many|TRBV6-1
CASSDKMAVSSYEQYF
TGTGCCAGCAGTGACAAGATGGCAGTCAGCTCCTACGAGCAGTACTTC
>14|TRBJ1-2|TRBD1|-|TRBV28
CASSQNTGGFGYTF
TGTGCCAGCAGTCAAAATACAGGGGGCTTTGGCTACACCTTC
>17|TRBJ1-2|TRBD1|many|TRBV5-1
CASSFRPGQGKDYGYTF
TGCGCCAGCAGCTTCAGACCGGGACAGGGAAAGGACTATGGCTACACCTTC
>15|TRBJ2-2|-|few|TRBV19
CASSIGGFDAGELFF
TGTGCCAGTAGTATAGGAGGGTTTGACGCCGGGGAGCTGTTTTTT
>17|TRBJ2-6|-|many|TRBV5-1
CASSPGTDSSGANVLTF
TGCGCCAGCAGCCCCGGGACGGATAGCTCTGGGGCCAACGTCCTGACTTTC
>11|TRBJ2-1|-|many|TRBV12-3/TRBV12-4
CASSEGVEQFF
TGTGCCAGCAGCGAGGGGGTTGAGCAGTTCTTC
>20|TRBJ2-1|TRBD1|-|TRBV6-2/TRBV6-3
CASRTVRNPGQWASYNEQFF
TGTGCCAGCAGAACCGTCCGCAACCCGGGACAGTGGGCTTCCTACAATGAGCAGTTCTTC
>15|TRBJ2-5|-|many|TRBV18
CASSPRFTERETQYF
TGTGCCAGCTCACCGAGATTCACCGAACGGGAGACCCAGTACTTC
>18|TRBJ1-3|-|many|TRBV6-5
CASSYSARQAGPGNTIYF
TGTGCCAGCAGTTACTCGGCGAGACAGGCCGGACCTGGAAACACCATATATTTT
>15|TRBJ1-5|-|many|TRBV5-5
CASSQDRLGNQPQHF
TGTGCCAGCAGCCAAGACAGGCTGGGCAATCAGCCCCAGCATTTT
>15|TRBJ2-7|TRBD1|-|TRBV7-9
CASGPTTGGEYEHYF
TGTGCCAGCGGCCCCACGACAGGGGGCGAGTACGAGCACTACTTC
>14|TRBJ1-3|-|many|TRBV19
CASKQEWGGNTIYF
TGTGCCAGTAAGCAGGAGTGGGGTGGAAACACCATATATTTT
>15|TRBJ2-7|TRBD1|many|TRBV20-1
CSATKTGVSPVEQYF
TGCAGTGCTACTAAAACAGGGGTTTCACCCGTCGAGCAGTACTTC
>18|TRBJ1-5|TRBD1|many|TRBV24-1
CATSDSKAGTGEDQPQHF
TGTGCCACCAGTGATTCGAAGGCCGGTACAGGGGAAGATCAGCCCCAGCATTTT
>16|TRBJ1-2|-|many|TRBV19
CASSSHRPGTYYGYTF
TGTGCCAGTTCCTCTCATCGTCCTGGGACCTACTATGGCTACACCTTC
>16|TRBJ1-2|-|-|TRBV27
CASSLDRLGGYYGYTF
TGTGCCAGCAGTTTAGATCGCCTCGGGGGTTACTATGGCTACACCTTC
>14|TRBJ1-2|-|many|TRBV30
CAWSIPLALRGYTF
TGTGCCTGGAGTATCCCGTTGGCCCTCAGGGGCTACACCTTC
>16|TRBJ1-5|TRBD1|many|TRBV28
CASSPPGQASWWPQHF
TGTGCCAGCAGTCCTCCGGGACAGGCGTCATGGTGGCCCCAGCATTTT